The sequence of this TCR beta chain was determined in a study of blood T cell repertoires in COVID-19. Across the study: Acute and convalescent COVID-19 samples came from the United States, Italy and Spain.

This clone was detected only once. This CDR3 is built from 12 residues. Germline V gene lookup returns CDR1 GTSNPN and CDR2 SVGIG (reference sequence). Trimming left V 2 bases short and J 4 bases short, with 8 bases between. As originally analysed: Reference gene primer amplification gave estimated nucleated cell counts. Profiled with immunoSEQ multiplex PCR; TCRdb holds only in-frame clones, not every one. V and J calls and clone size follow that table, whereas D and trimming were derived from the DNA. The sample includes 90,000 to 100,000 clones, approximately 83% of them seen just once. This TCR was sampled from a man aged 55 to 70 with acute or convalescent COVID-19. Source material: peripheral blood. The chain recombines TRBV30 with TRBJ1-1; D gene ambiguous. The CDR3 DNA sequence: TGTGCCTGGAGTACAATAATCACTGAAGCTTTCTTT. Protein product: CAWSTIITEAFF.